This T cell receptor beta chain derives from a study of blood T cell repertoires in COVID-19. The repertoire was sequenced with immunoSEQ multiplex PCR; TCRdb's copy has only in-frame clones and lacks some. The sample has about 39,000 clones, over 65% seen once. Sequencing was done on a sample of peripheral blood. The TCR sequence derives from a man in his forties or fifties with active or convalescent COVID-19.

The DNA of the CDR3 is TGTGCCAGCAGAGGGGCGGCAGATACGCAGTATTTT. Translated, it gives CASRGAADTQYF. V gene TRBV12-3 or TRBV12-4 combines with J gene TRBJ2-3, with D possibly matching TRBD1 (5 bases). The CDR3 runs 12 residues. V lost 6 bases to trimming and J lost 4 bases, with 8 bases between them.